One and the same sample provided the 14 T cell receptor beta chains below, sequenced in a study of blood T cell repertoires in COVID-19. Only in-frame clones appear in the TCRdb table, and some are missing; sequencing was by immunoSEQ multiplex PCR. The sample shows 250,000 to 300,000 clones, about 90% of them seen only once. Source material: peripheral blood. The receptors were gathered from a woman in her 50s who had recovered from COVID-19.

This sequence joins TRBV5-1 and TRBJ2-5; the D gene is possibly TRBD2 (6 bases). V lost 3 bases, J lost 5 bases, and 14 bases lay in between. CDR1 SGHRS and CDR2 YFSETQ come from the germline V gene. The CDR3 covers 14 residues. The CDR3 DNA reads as TGCGCCAGCAGCTACGGGGGAGTTGGGGAGACCCAGTACTTC. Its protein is CASSYGGVGETQYF.

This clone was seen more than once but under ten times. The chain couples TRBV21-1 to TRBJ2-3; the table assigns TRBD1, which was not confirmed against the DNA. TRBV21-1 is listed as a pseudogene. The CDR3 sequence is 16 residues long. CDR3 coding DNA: TGTGCCAGCAGCAAAGCGCTCCAGGGGGGCACAGATACGCAGTATTTT. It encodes CASSKALQGGTDTQYF.

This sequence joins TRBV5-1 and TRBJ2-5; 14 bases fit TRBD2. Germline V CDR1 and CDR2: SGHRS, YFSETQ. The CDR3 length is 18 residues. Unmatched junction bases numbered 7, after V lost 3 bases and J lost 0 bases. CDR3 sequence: CASSSGLAGVNYQETQYF. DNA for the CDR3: TGCGCCAGCAGCTCGGGACTAGCGGGAGTAAATTACCAAGAGACCCAGTACTTC.

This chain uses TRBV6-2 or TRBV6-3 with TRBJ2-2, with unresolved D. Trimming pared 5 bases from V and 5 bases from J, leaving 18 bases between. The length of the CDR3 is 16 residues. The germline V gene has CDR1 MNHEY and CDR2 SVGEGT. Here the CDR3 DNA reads TGTGCCAGCAGTACCCTCCCGCAGCGTCGGACCGGGGAGCTGTTTTTT. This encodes CASSTLPQRRTGELFF.

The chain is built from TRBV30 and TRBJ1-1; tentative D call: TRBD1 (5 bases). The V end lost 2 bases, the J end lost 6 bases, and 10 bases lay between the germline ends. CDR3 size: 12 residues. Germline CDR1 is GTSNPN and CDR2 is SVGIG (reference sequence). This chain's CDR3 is CAWSPGGAEAFF. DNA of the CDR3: TGTGCCTGGAGTCCGGGGGGTGCTGAAGCTTTCTTT.

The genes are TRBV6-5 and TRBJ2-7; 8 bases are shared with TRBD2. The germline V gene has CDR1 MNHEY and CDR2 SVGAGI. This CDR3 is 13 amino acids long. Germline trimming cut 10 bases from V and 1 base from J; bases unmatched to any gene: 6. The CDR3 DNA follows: TGTGCCACCACCGGGACTAGGTCCTACGAGCAGTACTTC. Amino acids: CATTGTRSYEQYF.

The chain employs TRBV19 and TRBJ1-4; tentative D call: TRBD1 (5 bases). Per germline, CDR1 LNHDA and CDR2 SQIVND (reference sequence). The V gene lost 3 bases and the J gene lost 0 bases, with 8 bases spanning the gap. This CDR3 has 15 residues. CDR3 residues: CASSMAGSTNEKLFF. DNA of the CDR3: TGTGCCAGTAGTATGGCAGGGTCAACTAATGAAAAACTGTTTTTT.

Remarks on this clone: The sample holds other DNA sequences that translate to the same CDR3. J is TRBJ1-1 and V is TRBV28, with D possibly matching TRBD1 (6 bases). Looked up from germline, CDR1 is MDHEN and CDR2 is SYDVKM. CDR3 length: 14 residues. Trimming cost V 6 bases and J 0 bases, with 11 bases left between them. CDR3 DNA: TGTGCCAGCAGCCTGACAGGAATGAACACTGAAGCTTTCTTT. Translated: CASSLTGMNTEAFF.

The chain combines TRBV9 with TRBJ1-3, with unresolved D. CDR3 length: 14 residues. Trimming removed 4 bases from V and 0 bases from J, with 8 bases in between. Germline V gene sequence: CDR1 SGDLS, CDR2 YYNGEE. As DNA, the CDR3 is TGTGCCAGCAGCCCTTCTAGCTCTGGAAACACCATATATTTT. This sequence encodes CASSPSSSGNTIYF.

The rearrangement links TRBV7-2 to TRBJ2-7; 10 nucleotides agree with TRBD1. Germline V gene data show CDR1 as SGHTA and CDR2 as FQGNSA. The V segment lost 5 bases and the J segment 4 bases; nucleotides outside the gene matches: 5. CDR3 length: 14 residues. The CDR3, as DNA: TGTGCCAGCAGCCTACGGGGACAGGGGTACGAGCAGTACTTC. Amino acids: CASSLRGQGYEQYF.

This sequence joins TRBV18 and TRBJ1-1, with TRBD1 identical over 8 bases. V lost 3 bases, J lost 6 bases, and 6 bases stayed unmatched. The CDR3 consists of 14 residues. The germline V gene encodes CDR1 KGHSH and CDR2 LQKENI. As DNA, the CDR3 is TGTGCCAGCTCACCCGGGACAGGATCATCTGAAGCTTTCTTT. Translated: CASSPGTGSSEAFF. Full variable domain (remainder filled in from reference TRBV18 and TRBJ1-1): NAGVMQNPRHLVRRRGQEARLRCSPMKGHSHVYWYRQLPEEGLKFMVYLQKENIIDESGMPKERFSAEFPKEGPSILRIQQVVRGDSAAYFCASSPGTGSSEAFFGQGTRLTVV.

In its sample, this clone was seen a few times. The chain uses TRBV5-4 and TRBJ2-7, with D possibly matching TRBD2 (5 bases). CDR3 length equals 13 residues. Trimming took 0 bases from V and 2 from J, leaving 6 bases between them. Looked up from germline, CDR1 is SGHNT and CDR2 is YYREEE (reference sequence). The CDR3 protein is CASSLAGTYEQYF. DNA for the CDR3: TGTGCCAGCAGCTTGGCGGGAACCTACGAGCAGTACTTC.

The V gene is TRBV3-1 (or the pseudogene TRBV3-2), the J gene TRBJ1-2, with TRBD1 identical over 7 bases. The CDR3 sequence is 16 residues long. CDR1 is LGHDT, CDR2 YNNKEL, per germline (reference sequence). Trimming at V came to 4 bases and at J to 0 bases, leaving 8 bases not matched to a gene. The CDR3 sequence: CASSRPGTVANYGYTF. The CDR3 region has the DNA TGTGCCAGCAGCCGTCCCGGGACAGTAGCTAACTATGGCTACACCTTC.

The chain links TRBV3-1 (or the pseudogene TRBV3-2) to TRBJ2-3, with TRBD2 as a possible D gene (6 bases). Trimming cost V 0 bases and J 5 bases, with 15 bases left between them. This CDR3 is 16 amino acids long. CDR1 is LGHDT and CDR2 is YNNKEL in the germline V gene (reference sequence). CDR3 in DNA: TGTGCCAGCAGCCAAGATCGTCTAGCGAGGGGAGATACGCAGTATTTT. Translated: CASSQDRLARGDTQYF.